Listed here is a single T cell receptor beta chain. What it binds is not known. The data were taken from a study of siplizumab effects on memory and regulatory T cells. The overall study: Paired setups tested mixed lymphocyte reactions with around 0.97 ug/mL siplizumab or no drug. Regarding the study as a whole: Apparently more diverse than memory cells, naive T cells also seemed major alloresponse contributors. An assignable naive or memory phenotype was lacking in roughly 75-95% of proliferating CD4+ or CD8+ clones. Proliferating Tregs from siplizumab cultures lacked functional confirmation of suppression.

Assay: immunoSEQ multiplex PCR; the TCRdb copy retains only in-frame clones and omits some. This sample carries approximately 10,000 clones, 47% of them seen once, and the ten largest clones take approximately 38%. The CDR3 length is 14 residues. The J segment lost 4 bases and the V segment lost 6 bases, leaving 4 bases of the junction unmatched. Germline CDR1 reads MNHEY; CDR2 reads SMNVEV (reference sequence). The mixed lymphocyte reaction cells were cocultured at 37°C for 6 to 7 days. This chain uses TRBV27 with TRBJ1-1; 11 bases agree with TRBD1. Input material: CFSE-low (dividing) CD8+ T cells sorted from an allogeneic mixed lymphocyte reaction. The TCR sequence derives from a human donor in good health; the cells came from an allogeneic mixed lymphocyte reaction. Some clones in this sample may be carry-over from other donors' samples. CDR3 in amino acids: CASRGTGGITEAFF. In DNA form, the CDR3 reads TGTGCCAGCAGGGGGACAGGGGGGATCACTGAAGCTTTCTTT.